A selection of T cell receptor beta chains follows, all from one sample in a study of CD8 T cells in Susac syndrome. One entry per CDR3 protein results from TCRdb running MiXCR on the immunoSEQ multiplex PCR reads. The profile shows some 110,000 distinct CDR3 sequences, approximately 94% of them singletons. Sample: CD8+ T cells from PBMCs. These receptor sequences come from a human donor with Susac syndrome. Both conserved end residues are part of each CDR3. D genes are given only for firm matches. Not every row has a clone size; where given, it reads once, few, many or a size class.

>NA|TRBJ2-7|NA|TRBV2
CASRSGSYEQYF
TGTGCCAGCAGGAGTGGGTCCTACGAGCAGTACTTC
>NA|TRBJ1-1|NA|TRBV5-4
CASSLGTKRTTEAFF
TGTGCCAGCAGCTTGGGGACTAAGCGAACCACTGAAGCTTTCTTT
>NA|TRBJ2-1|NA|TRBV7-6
CASSLSLSLYNEQFF
TGTGCCAGCAGCTTATCTTTATCCCTTTACAATGAGCAGTTCTTC
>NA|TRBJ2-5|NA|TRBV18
CASSPRSQETQYF
TGTGCCAGCTCACCCCGCTCTCAAGAGACCCAGTACTTC
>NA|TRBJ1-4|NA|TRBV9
CASSLGQSNEKLFF
TGTGCCAGCAGCTTAGGACAGTCTAATGAAAAACTGTTTTTT
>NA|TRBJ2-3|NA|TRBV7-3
CASSLNPQGSVASDTQYF
TGTGCCAGCAGCTTAAACCCCCAGGGTAGCGTAGCGTCAGATACGCAGTATTTT
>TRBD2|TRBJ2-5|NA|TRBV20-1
CSARRPRTGATSGRDDGETQYF
TGCAGTGCTAGACGCCCGAGGACAGGGGCGACTAGCGGGAGGGACGACGGGGAGACCCAGTACTTC
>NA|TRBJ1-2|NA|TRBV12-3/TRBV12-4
CASSLAADPDGYTF
TGTGCCAGCAGTTTAGCGGCGGATCCGGATGGCTACACCTTC
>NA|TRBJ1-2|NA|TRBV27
CASSLNGGEGYTF
TGTGCCAGCAGCCTAAACGGGGGAGAAGGCTACACCTTC
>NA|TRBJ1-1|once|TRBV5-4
CASSSGSSEAFF
TGTGCCAGCAGTTCGGGCAGCTCTGAAGCTTTCTTT
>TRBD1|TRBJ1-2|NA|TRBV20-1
CSAPLEGAGFDGYTF
TGCAGTGCCCCCTTGGAGGGGGCAGGATTCGATGGCTACACCTTC
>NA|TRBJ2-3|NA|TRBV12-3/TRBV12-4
CASSLGGEGADTQYF
TGTGCCAGCAGCCTGGGGGGTGAGGGTGCAGATACGCAGTATTTT
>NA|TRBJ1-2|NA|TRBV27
CASSSQEQANYGYTF
TGTGCCAGCAGTTCACAGGAACAAGCTAACTATGGCTACACCTTC
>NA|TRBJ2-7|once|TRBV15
CATSRDRGAPKQYF
TGTGCCACCAGCAGAGATAGGGGTGCTCCCAAGCAGTACTTC
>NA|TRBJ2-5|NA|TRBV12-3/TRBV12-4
CASSLNSGGTQYF
TGTGCCAGCAGTTTAAACAGCGGAGGGACCCAGTACTTC
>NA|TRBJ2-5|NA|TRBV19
CASSPSGGVGEETQYF
TGTGCCAGTAGCCCCTCCGGAGGGGTCGGGGAAGAGACCCAGTACTTC
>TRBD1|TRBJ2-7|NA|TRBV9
CASSGRDSLEEQYF
TGTGCCAGCAGCGGCCGGGACAGCCTGGAGGAGCAGTACTTC
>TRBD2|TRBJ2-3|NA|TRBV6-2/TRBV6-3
CASSTGLADTDTQYF
TGTGCCAGCAGTACGGGACTAGCGGACACAGATACGCAGTATTTT
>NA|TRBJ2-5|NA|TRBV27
CASSLSVVGETQYF
TGTGCCAGCAGTTTATCGGTAGTGGGAGAGACCCAGTACTTC
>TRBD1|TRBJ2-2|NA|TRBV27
CASSLRAGGNTGELFF
TGTGCCAGCAGTTTAAGGGCAGGGGGGAACACCGGGGAGCTGTTTTTT
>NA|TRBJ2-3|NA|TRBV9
CASSYGQSLTDTQYF
TGTGCCAGCAGCTATGGACAGAGCCTCACAGATACGCAGTATTTT
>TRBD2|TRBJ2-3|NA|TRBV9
CASSVEASGVDTQYF
TGTGCCAGCAGCGTAGAGGCTAGCGGGGTGGATACGCAGTATTTT
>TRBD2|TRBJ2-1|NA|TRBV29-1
CSVLAASYNEQFF
TGCAGCGTTCTAGCGGCCTCCTACAATGAGCAGTTCTTC
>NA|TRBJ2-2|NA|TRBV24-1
CATEEKDTGELFF
TGTGCCACCGAAGAGAAGGACACCGGGGAGCTGTTTTTT
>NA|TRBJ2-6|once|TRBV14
CASSQDPGSPSGANVLTF
TGTGCCAGCAGCCAAGATCCAGGGAGCCCCTCTGGGGCCAACGTCCTGACTTTC
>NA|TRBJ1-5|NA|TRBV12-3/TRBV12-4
CASTLLNQPQHF
TGTGCCAGCACCCTCCTCAATCAGCCCCAGCATTTT
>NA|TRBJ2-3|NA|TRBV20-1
CSGRGSFPSTDTQYF
TGCAGTGGTAGGGGGAGCTTTCCTAGCACAGATACGCAGTATTTT
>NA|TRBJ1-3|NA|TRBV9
CASSPDTGNTIYF
TGTGCCAGCAGCCCCGACACGGGAAACACCATATATTTT
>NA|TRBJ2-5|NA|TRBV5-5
CASSLMRGETQYF
TGTGCCAGCAGCTTGATGCGCGGAGAGACCCAGTACTTC
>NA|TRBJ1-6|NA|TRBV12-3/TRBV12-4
CASRASSYNSPLHF
TGTGCCAGCAGAGCGAGCTCCTATAATTCACCCCTCCACTTT
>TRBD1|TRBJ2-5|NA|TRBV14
CASSPKVTGGGETQYF
TGTGCCAGCAGCCCTAAAGTGACAGGGGGCGGTGAGACCCAGTACTTC
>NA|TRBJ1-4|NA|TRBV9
CASSPRTVNEKLFF
TGTGCCAGCAGCCCGCGGACAGTGAATGAAAAACTGTTTTTT
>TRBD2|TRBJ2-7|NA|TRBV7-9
CASSLEGLADAYEQYF
TGTGCCAGCAGCTTAGAGGGACTAGCGGACGCCTACGAGCAGTACTTC
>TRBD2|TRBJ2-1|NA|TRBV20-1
CSASSGTINEQFF
TGCAGTGCTTCATCCGGGACTATCAATGAGCAGTTCTTC
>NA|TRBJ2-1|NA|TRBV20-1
CSAPERGRGPYNEQFF
TGCAGTGCCCCGGAGCGTGGACGGGGCCCCTACAATGAGCAGTTCTTC
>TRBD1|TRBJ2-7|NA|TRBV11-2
CASSSSRDRGHEQYF
TGTGCCAGCAGCTCCTCCCGGGACAGGGGGCATGAGCAGTACTTC
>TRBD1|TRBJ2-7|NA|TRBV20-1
CSASGQGRDYEQYF
TGCAGTGCTAGCGGACAGGGGCGAGACTACGAGCAGTACTTC
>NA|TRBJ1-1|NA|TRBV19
CASSMIQNTEAFF
TGTGCCAGTAGTATGATTCAGAACACTGAAGCTTTCTTT
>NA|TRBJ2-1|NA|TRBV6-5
CASSYGSEQFF
TGTGCCAGCAGCTATGGCAGCGAGCAGTTCTTC
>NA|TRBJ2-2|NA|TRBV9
CASSDLRTGELFF
TGTGCCAGCAGCGACCTACGGACCGGGGAGCTGTTTTTT
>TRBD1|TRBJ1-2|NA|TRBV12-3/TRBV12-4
CASSRQGAANYGYTF
TGTGCCAGCAGTCGACAGGGGGCCGCGAACTATGGCTACACCTTC
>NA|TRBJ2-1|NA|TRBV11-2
CASSFSAGHNEQFF
TGTGCCAGCAGCTTCTCCGCCGGGCACAATGAGCAGTTCTTC
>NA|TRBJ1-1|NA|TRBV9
CASSVGPDGGGTTEAFF
TGTGCCAGCAGCGTAGGGCCCGATGGGGGGGGTACAACTGAAGCTTTCTTT
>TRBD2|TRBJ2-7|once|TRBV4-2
CASSQGLAGGDEQYF
TGTGCCAGCAGCCAAGGACTAGCGGGGGGGGACGAGCAGTACTTC
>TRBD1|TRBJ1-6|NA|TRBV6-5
CASSYPLGAQGASSYNSPLHF
TGTGCCAGCAGTTACCCGTTGGGGGCGCAGGGGGCTAGCTCCTATAATTCACCCCTCCACTTT
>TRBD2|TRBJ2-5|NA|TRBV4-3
CASSQDPAGVLEETQYF
TGCGCCAGCAGCCAAGATCCAGCGGGGGTCTTGGAGGAGACCCAGTACTTC
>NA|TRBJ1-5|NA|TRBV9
CASSVSGNGNQPQHF
TGTGCCAGCAGCGTATCAGGGAATGGCAATCAGCCCCAGCATTTT
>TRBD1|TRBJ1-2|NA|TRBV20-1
CSAAYSGTDLDYGYTF
TGCAGTGCTGCGTACTCCGGGACAGATTTGGACTATGGCTACACCTTC
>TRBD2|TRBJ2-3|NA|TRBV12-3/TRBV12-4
CASAASGTQYF
TGTGCCAGCGCCGCTAGCGGTACGCAGTATTTT
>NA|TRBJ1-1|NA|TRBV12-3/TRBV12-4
CASSFPGRPNTEAFF
TGTGCCAGCAGTTTCCCAGGCCGTCCCAACACTGAAGCTTTCTTT
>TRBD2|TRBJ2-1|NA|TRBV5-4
CASSTRLAGDEQFF
TGTGCCAGCAGCACCCGACTAGCGGGGGATGAGCAGTTCTTC
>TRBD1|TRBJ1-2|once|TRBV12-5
CASGLDVTGFSYGYTF
TGTGCTAGTGGTTTGGACGTGACAGGGTTCAGCTATGGCTACACCTTC
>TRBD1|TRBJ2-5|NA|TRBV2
CASSGQGQETQYF
TGTGCCAGCAGTGGACAGGGTCAAGAGACCCAGTACTTC
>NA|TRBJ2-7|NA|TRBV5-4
CASSLGDTGYMEQYF
TGTGCCAGCAGCTTAGGGGACACTGGGTATATGGAGCAGTACTTC
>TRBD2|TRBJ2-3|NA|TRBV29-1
CSVEGERGSDTQYF
TGCAGCGTTGAGGGAGAGCGGGGTAGTGATACGCAGTATTTT